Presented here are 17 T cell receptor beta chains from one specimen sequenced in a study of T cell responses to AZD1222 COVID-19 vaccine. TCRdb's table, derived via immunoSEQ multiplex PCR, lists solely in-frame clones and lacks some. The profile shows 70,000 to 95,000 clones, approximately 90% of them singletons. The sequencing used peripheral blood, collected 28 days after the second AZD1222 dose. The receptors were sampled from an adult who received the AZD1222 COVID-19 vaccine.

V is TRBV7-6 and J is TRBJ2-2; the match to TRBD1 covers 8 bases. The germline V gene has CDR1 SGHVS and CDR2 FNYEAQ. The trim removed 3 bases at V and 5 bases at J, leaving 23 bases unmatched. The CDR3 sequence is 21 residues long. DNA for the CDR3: TGTGCCAGCAGCTTCCGAGGACAGGGAAGGATTGGTGTTGGGAGGACCGGGGAGCTGTTTTTT. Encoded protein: CASSFRGQGRIGVGRTGELFF.

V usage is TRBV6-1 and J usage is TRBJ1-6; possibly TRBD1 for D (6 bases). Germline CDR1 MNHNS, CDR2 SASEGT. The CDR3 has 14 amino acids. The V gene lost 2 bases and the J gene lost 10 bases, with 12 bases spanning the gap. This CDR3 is CASSERGQWSPLHF. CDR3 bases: TGTGCCAGCAGTGAAAGGGGACAATGGTCACCCCTCCACTTT.

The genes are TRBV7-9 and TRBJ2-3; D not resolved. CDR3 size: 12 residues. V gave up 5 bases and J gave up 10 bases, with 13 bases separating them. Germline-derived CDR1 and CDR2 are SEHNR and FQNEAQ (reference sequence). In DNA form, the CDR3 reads TGTGCCAGCAGCCCCGACATTGGGGCGCAGTATTTT. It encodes CASSPDIGAQYF.

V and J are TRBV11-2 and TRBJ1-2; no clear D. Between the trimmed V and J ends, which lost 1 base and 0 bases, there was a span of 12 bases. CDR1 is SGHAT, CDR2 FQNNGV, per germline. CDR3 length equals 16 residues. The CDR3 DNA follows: TGTGCCAGCAGCTTAGCGTTGGGTAACTCTAACTATGGCTACACCTTC. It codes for CASSLALGNSNYGYTF.

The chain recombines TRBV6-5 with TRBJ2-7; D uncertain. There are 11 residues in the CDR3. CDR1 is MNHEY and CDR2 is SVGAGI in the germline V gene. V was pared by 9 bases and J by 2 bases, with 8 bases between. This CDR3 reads CASLQTYEQYF. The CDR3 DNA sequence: TGTGCCAGTCTCCAGACCTACGAGCAGTACTTC.

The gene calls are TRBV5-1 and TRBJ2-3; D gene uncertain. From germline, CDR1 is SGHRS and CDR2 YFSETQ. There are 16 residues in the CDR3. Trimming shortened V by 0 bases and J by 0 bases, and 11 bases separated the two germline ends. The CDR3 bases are TGCGCCAGCAGCTTGGCCGGAATGCTTAGCACAGATACGCAGTATTTT. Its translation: CASSLAGMLSTDTQYF.

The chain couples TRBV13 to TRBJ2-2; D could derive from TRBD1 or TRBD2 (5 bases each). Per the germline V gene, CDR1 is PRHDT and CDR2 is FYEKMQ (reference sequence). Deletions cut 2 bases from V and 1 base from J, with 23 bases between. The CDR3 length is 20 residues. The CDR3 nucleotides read TGTGCCAGCAGCTTACTTCACACACCGATAGGGACGGGGAACACCGGGGAGCTGTTTTTT. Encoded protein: CASSLLHTPIGTGNTGELFF.

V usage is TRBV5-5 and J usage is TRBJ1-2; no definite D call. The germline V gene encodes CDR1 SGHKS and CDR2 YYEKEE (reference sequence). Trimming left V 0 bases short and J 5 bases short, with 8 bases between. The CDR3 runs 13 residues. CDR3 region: CASSLAPVYGYTF. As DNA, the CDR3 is TGTGCCAGCAGCTTGGCGCCAGTTTATGGCTACACCTTC.

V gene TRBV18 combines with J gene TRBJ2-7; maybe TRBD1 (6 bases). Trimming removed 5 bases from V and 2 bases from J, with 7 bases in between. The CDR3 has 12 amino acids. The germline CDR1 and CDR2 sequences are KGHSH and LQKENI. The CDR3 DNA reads TGTGCCAGCTCAGGGGGCACCTACGAGCAGTACTTC. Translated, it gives CASSGGTYEQYF.

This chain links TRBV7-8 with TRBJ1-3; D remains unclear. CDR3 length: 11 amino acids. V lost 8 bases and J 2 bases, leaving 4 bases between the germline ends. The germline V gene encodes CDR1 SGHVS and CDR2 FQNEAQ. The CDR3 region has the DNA TGTGCCAGCGGCCCTGGAAACACCATATATTTT. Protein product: CASGPGNTIYF.

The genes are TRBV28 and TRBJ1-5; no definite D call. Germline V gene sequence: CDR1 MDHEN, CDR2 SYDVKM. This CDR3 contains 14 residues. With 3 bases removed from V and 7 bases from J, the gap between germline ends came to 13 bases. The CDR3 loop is CASSLGLGSQPQHF. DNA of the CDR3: TGTGCCAGCAGTTTGGGCCTGGGGTCACAGCCCCAGCATTTT.

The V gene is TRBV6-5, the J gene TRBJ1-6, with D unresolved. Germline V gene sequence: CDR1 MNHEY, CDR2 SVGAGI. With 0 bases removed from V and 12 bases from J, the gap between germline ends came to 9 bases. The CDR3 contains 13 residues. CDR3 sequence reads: CASSYSRDLPLHF. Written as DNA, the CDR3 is TGTGCCAGCAGTTACTCGAGAGATTTACCCCTCCACTTT.

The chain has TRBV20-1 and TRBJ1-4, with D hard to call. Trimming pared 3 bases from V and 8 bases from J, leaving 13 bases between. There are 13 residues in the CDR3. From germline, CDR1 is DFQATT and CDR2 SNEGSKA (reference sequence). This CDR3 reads CSASRPDTEKLFF. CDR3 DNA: TGCAGTGCTAGTCGGCCGGATACCGAAAAACTGTTTTTT.

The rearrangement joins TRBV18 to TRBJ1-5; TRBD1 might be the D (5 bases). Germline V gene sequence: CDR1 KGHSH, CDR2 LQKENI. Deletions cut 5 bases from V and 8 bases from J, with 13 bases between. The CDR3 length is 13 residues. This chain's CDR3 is CASSSGAGEPQHF. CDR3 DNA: TGTGCCAGCTCAAGTGGGGCTGGAGAGCCCCAGCATTTT.

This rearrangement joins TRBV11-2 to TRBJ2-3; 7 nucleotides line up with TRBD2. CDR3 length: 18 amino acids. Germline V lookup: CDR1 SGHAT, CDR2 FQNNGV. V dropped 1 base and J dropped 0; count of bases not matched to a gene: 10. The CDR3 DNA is TGTGCCAGCAGCTTAGTGCGGGCAAGCGGGACTAGCACAGATACGCAGTATTTT. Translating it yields CASSLVRASGTSTDTQYF.

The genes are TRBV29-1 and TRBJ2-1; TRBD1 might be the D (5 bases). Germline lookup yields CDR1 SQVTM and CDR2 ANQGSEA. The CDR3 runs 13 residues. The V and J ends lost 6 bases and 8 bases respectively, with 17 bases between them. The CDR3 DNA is TGCAGCGTAAGAAATTGGCAGGGCCATGAGCAGTTCTTC. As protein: CSVRNWQGHEQFF.

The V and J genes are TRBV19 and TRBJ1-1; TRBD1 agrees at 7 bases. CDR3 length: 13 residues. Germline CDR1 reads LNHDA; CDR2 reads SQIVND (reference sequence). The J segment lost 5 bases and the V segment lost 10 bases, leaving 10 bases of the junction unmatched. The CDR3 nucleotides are TGTGCCACCAGGAACAGGGGAGGTACTGAAGCTTTCTTT. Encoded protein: CATRNRGGTEAFF.